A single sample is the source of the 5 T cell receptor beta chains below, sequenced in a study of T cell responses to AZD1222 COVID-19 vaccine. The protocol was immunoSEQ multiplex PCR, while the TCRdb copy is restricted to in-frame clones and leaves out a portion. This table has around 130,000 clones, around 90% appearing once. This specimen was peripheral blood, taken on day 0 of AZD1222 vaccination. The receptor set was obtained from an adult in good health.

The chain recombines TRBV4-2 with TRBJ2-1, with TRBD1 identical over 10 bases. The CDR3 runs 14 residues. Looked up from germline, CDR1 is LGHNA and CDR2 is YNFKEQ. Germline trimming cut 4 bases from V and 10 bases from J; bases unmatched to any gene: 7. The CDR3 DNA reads TGTGCCAGCAGCCCGAAGGACAGGGGGGAGGAGCAGTTCTTC. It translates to CASSPKDRGEEQFF.

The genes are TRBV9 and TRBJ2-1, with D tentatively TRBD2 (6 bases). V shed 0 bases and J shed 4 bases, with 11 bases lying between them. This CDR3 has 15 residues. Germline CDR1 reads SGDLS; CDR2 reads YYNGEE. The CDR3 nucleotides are TGTGCCAGCAGCGTAGCCGGGGGAGATTACAATGAGCAGTTCTTC. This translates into CASSVAGGDYNEQFF.

In nucleotides, the CDR3 is TGTGCCATCAGTGAGCCCTGGGACGCCTACACAGATACGCAGTATTTT. Translating gives CAISEPWDAYTDTQYF. The chain links TRBV10-3 to TRBJ2-3; the D gene could be TRBD1 or TRBD2 (5 bases each). CDR3 size: 16 residues. Trimming pared 2 bases from V and 2 bases from J, leaving 14 bases between. Germline V lookup: CDR1 ENHRY, CDR2 SYGVKD.

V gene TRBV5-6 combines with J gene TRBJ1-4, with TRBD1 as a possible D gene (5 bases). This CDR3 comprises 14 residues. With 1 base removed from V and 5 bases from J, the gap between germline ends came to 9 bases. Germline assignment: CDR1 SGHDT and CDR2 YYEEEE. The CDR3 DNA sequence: TGTGCCAGCAGCTTGAGGACACCGAATGAAAAACTGTTTTTT. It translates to CASSLRTPNEKLFF.

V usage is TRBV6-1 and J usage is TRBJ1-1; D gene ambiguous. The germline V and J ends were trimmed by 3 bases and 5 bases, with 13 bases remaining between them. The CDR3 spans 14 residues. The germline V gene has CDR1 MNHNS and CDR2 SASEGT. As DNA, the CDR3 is TGTGCCAGCAGTGATGTAGGCCGTGGGACTGAAGCTTTCTTT. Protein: CASSDVGRGTEAFF.